One sample yielded the 24 T cell receptor beta chains listed below, sequenced in a study of cytomegalovirus exposure and HLA in healthy donors (dated 2017 in TCRdb). Receptor amplification or capture employed the immunoSEQ multiplex PCR assay. For the multiplex PCR, a mixture combining 60 forward primers for TCR Vbeta segments and 13 reverse primers for TCR Jbeta segments was used. What TCRdb holds here is the immuneACCESS table cut down to in-frame rearrangements. Part of the clones is not present; checked against another copy, under half of the missing clones reflect an unresolved V gene, and the others are unexplained. This sample comprises 150,000 or so clones, around 75% of them detected only once. The ten largest clonotypes hold about 7.7% of the sample. The sample comprised PBMCs. These receptors all stem from a woman aged 40 to 55 in good health and CMV-seropositive.

The rearrangement links TRBV19 to TRBJ2-3; 7 nucleotides align to TRBD2. There are 16 residues in the CDR3. Germline loops: CDR1 LNHDA, CDR2 SQIVND (reference sequence). With 8 bases clipped from V and 0 bases from J, the junction kept 11 bases outside the gene matches. The CDR3 here is CASQTLGGSSTDTQYF. Here the CDR3 DNA reads TGTGCCAGTCAAACTCTTGGCGGGAGTAGCACAGATACGCAGTATTTT.

This clone was recorded a few times. V and J are TRBV7-3 and TRBJ2-7, with D perhaps matching TRBD2 (6 bases). CDR3 length equals 15 residues. Germline CDR1 SGHTA, CDR2 FQGTGA. V lost 5 bases and J lost 4, with 18 bases in between. As DNA, the CDR3 is TGTGCCAGCAGCCCAACCGGAGGGTCGCGGTACGAGCAGTACTTC. Protein product: CASSPTGGSRYEQYF.

The chain couples TRBV27 to TRBJ2-5; 7 bases are a match to TRBD1. V gave up 5 bases and J gave up 6 bases; unmatched junction bases: 9. The CDR3 covers 14 residues. Germline loops: CDR1 MNHEY, CDR2 SMNVEV (reference sequence). The CDR3 DNA is TGTGCCAGCAGTCCCAGACAGGGAATAAAGACCCAGTACTTC. Translated: CASSPRQGIKTQYF.

This clone has a single count. Other DNA sequences in this sample translate to the same CDR3. V gene TRBV6-1 combines with J gene TRBJ1-5; TRBD1 matches at 8 bases. The CDR3 has 15 amino acids. Trimming took 3 bases from V and 7 from J; bases not matched to a gene: 8. Germline assignment: CDR1 MNHNS and CDR2 SASEGT. CDR3 loop: CASSEGQGARQPQHF. The DNA for the CDR3 is TGTGCCAGCAGTGAGGGGCAGGGGGCTAGGCAGCCCCAGCATTTT.

This chain joins TRBV5-1 and TRBJ2-2, with D possibly being TRBD1 (6 bases). V lost 2 bases to trimming and J lost 5 bases, with 10 bases between them. The CDR3 runs to 14 residues. CDR1 is SGHRS, CDR2 YFSETQ, per germline. The CDR3 DNA follows: TGCGCCAGCAGCTTCGGACAGCGGACCGGGGAGCTGTTTTTT. Its translation: CASSFGQRTGELFF.

The V call is TRBV28, the J call TRBJ1-4; no clear D. The length of the CDR3 is 14 residues. CDR1 MDHEN and CDR2 SYDVKM come from the germline V gene. V lost 4 bases, J lost 7 bases, and 13 bases lay in between. DNA for the CDR3: TGTGCCAGCAGTTCCCCCGGTTCGGTTGAAAAACTGTTTTTT. This sequence encodes CASSSPGSVEKLFF. Variable domain in full (rest from reference TRBV28 and TRBJ1-4): DVKVTQSSRYLVKRTGEKVFLECVQDMDHENMFWYRQDPGLGLRLIYFSYDVKMKEKGDIPEGYSVSREKKERFSLILESASTNQTSMYLCASSSPGSVEKLFFGSGTQLSVL.

The J gene is TRBJ2-5, the V gene TRBV5-1; 7 bases agree with TRBD1. In germline, CDR1 is SGHRS, CDR2 YFSETQ. With 3 bases clipped from V and 1 base from J, the junction kept 9 bases outside the gene matches. This CDR3 has 16 residues. Written as DNA, the CDR3 is TGCGCCAGCAGCTCGACAGGGTGGGGAACCCAAGAGACCCAGTACTTC. It is translated as CASSSTGWGTQETQYF.

The V and J genes are TRBV15 and TRBJ2-3, with 8 bases aligning to TRBD2. The CDR3 totals 15 residues. The germline V gene encodes CDR1 LNHNV and CDR2 YYDKDF (reference sequence). V was pared by 8 bases and J by 3 bases, with 10 bases of the junction left unmatched. The CDR3 here is CATQLRLAGTDTQYF. The CDR3 region has the DNA TGTGCCACCCAGCTTCGGCTAGCGGGTACAGATACGCAGTATTTT.

The J gene is TRBJ2-7, the V gene TRBV2; 10 nucleotides agree with TRBD1. This CDR3 contains 16 residues. V shed 4 bases and J 4 bases; nucleotides not matched to a gene: 10. CDR1 and CDR2 (germline): SNHLY, FYNNEI. The CDR3 reads CASSGRRDRGTYEQYF. In nucleotides, the CDR3 is TGTGCCAGCAGTGGCCGTAGGGACAGGGGTACGTACGAGCAGTACTTC.

The chain employs TRBV14 and TRBJ2-1; D is unclear. V was pared by 4 bases and J by 9 bases, with 16 bases between. The CDR3 totals 14 residues. The germline V gene has CDR1 SGHDN and CDR2 FVKESK. The CDR3: CASSPPLRRVEQFF. Here the CDR3 DNA reads TGTGCCAGCAGCCCTCCCCTAAGGAGAGTTGAGCAGTTCTTC.

As concerns this clone: An end of the junction does not agree with germline; a read error may underlie this. The chain has TRBV5-1 and TRBJ2-7, with 8 bases matching TRBD2. The CDR3 has 16 amino acids. Germline V gene data show CDR1 as SGHRS and CDR2 as YFSETQ. CDR3 region: CASRLGGGRGSYEQYF. The CDR3 region has the DNA TGCGCCAGCAGATTGGGCGGGGGGAGGGGATCCTACGAGCAGTACTTC. The entire variable domain, with the rest obtained from reference TRBV5-1 and TRBJ2-7, is as follows: KAGVTQTPRYLIKTRGQQVTLSCSPISGHRSVSWYQQTPGQGLQFLFEYFSETQRNKGNFPGRFSGRQFSNSRSEMNVSTLELGDSALYLCASRLGGGRGSYEQYFGPGTRLTVT.

CDR3 amino acids: CASRHNNEQFF. The CDR3 DNA reads as TGTGCCAGCCGACATAACAATGAGCAGTTCTTC. V and J are TRBV2 and TRBJ2-1; D unclear. V was cut by 8 bases and J by 5 bases, with 7 bases left in between. The CDR3 is 11 residues long. CDR1 and CDR2 (germline): SNHLY, FYNNEI.

This chain connects TRBV19 to TRBJ2-7, with TRBD2 identical over 10 bases. V lost 2 bases to trimming and J lost 0 bases; unmatched junction nucleotides: 7. This CDR3 is built from 17 residues. Per the germline V gene, CDR1 is LNHDA and CDR2 is SQIVND (reference sequence). The CDR3 protein is CASSIRGTSGISYEQYF. CDR3 nucleotide sequence: TGTGCCAGTAGTATACGGGGAACTAGCGGGATCTCCTACGAGCAGTACTTC.

V gene TRBV6-6 combines with J gene TRBJ1-2, with D possibly TRBD1 on 5 matching bases. CDR1 is MNHNY, CDR2 SVGAGI, per germline (reference sequence). This CDR3 is 14 amino acids long. Deletions cut 4 bases from V and 4 bases from J, with 13 bases between. The CDR3 sequence: CASSLTQGGYGYTF. The CDR3, as DNA: TGTGCCAGCAGTTTAACCCAGGGAGGCTATGGCTACACCTTC.

As for this clone: The same CDR3 is also encoded by other DNA sequences in this sample. This chain joins TRBV5-1 and TRBJ2-2, with 12 bases lining up with TRBD1. CDR1 and CDR2 from the germline V gene are SGHRS and YFSETQ. The CDR3 length is 15 residues. J was trimmed by 5 bases and V by 4 bases; bases with no gene match: 3. Here the CDR3 DNA reads TGCGCCAGCAGCCTGGGACAGGGGGCGACCGGGGAGCTGTTTTTT. Translated: CASSLGQGATGELFF. Full variable domain (missing parts from reference TRBV5-1 and TRBJ2-2): KAGVTQTPRYLIKTRGQQVTLSCSPISGHRSVSWYQQTPGQGLQFLFEYFSETQRNKGNFPGRFSGRQFSNSRSEMNVSTLELGDSALYLCASSLGQGATGELFFGEGSRLTVL.

This chain connects TRBV30 to TRBJ1-5, with D possibly TRBD1 on 6 matching bases. Trimming took 0 bases from V and 2 from J, leaving 8 bases between them. Germline V gene sequence: CDR1 GTSNPN, CDR2 SVGIG (reference sequence). The CDR3 sequence is 14 residues long. The CDR3 region has the DNA TGTGCCTGGAGTGTCGGGACACGCAATCAGCCCCAGCATTTT. Translating it yields CAWSVGTRNQPQHF.

This clone was found a few times. The gene calls are TRBV25-1 and TRBJ2-3; 7 positions match TRBD1. The V segment lost 5 bases and the J segment 3 bases; nucleotides outside the gene matches: 2. Germline V lookup: CDR1 MGHDK, CDR2 SYGVNS. The CDR3 length is 13 residues. This chain's CDR3 is CASSSQGTDTQYF. The CDR3 DNA follows: TGTGCCAGCAGTTCACAGGGGACAGATACGCAGTATTTT. The full variable domain, its missing parts supplied by reference TRBV25-1 and TRBJ2-3, is EADIYQTPRYLVIGTGKKITLECSQTMGHDKMYWYQQDPGMELHLIHYSYGVNSTEKGDLSSESTVSRIRTEHFPLTLESARPSHTSQYLCASSSQGTDTQYFGPGTRLTVL.

In its sample, this clone was seen once. This chain connects TRBV6-5 to TRBJ1-5; D gene unclear. V dropped 6 bases and J dropped 6 bases, with 12 bases sitting between them. From germline, CDR1 is MNHEY and CDR2 SVGAGI. This CDR3 is built from 13 residues. The CDR3 coding sequence is TGTGCCAGCAGCCCATTTGCGTTTCAGCCCCAGCATTTT. The encoded protein is CASSPFAFQPQHF.

The V call is TRBV6-6, the J call TRBJ2-1; 7 bases are shared with TRBD1. Germline trimming cut 5 bases from V and 1 base from J; bases unmatched to any gene: 5. CDR3 length: 15 amino acids. Looked up from germline, CDR1 is MNHNY and CDR2 is SVGAGI (reference sequence). The CDR3 bases are TGTGCCAGCAGTCGCCCGGGACAGTCCTACAATGAGCAGTTCTTC. Protein product: CASSRPGQSYNEQFF.

This clone was seen a single time. V gene TRBV5-5 combines with J gene TRBJ1-2; perhaps TRBD1 as D (6 bases). The CDR3 has 17 amino acids. The germline gives CDR1 SGHKS, CDR2 YYEKEE (reference sequence). The V end was cut by 5 bases, the J end by 7 bases, with 27 bases between. In DNA form, the CDR3 reads TGTGCCAGCAGTTCTTCCTCCGACAGGCTGTTCAGTCGTGGCTACACCTTC. Its translation is CASSSSSDRLFSRGYTF.

The chain recombines TRBV28 with TRBJ2-3; D gene unclear. The CDR3 has 11 amino acids. Trimming stripped 6 bases from V and 2 bases from J, with 3 bases between. CDR1 is MDHEN and CDR2 is SYDVKM in the germline V gene. CDR3 sequence: CASSFTDTQYF. Written as DNA, the CDR3 is TGTGCCAGCAGCTTCACAGATACGCAGTATTTT.

The rearrangement joins TRBV28 to TRBJ2-1; D might be TRBD2 (6 bases). The CDR3 runs 16 residues. CDR1 MDHEN and CDR2 SYDVKM come from the germline V gene. V shed 4 bases and J shed 1 base, with 14 bases lying between them. The DNA for the CDR3 is TGTGCCAGCAGTTCCTTCTCTGCGGGATCCTACAATGAGCAGTTCTTC. Translation: CASSSFSAGSYNEQFF.

V and J are TRBV18 and TRBJ1-1; 7 nucleotides align to TRBD1. This CDR3 region has 16 residues. Germline CDR1 and CDR2: KGHSH and LQKENI. The V segment lost 2 bases and the J segment 0 bases; nucleotides outside the gene matches: 6. The CDR3 loop reads CASSPTGTAMNTEAFF. The CDR3 DNA reads as TGTGCCAGCTCACCAACCGGGACAGCCATGAACACTGAAGCTTTCTTT.

The chain has TRBV28 and TRBJ2-7, with D possibly being TRBD2 (6 bases). V lost 2 bases and J 3 bases, leaving 8 bases between the germline ends. Germline V gene sequence: CDR1 MDHEN, CDR2 SYDVKM. CDR3 length: 13 amino acids. CDR3 residues: CASSLGGNYEQYF. In nucleotides, the CDR3 is TGTGCCAGCAGTTTAGGCGGGAACTACGAGCAGTACTTC. Full variable domain (remainder filled in from reference TRBV28 and TRBJ2-7): DVKVTQSSRYLVKRTGEKVFLECVQDMDHENMFWYRQDPGLGLRLIYFSYDVKMKEKGDIPEGYSVSREKKERFSLILESASTNQTSMYLCASSLGGNYEQYFGPGTRLTVT.